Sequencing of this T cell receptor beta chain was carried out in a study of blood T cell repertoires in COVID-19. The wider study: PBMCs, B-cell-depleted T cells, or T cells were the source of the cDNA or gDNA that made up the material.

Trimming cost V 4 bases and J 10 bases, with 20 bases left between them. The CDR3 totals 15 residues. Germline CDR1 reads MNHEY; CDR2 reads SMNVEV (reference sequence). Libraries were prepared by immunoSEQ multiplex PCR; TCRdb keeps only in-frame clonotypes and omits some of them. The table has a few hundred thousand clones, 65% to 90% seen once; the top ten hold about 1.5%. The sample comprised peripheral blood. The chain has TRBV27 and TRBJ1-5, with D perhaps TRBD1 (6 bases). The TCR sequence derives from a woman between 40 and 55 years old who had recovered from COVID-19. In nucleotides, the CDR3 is TGTGCCAGCAGTTCATATTCCACAGGGAACCGACCCCAGCATTTT. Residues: CASSSYSTGNRPQHF.